This T cell receptor (beta chain) was sequenced for a study of cytomegalovirus exposure and HLA in healthy donors. V gave up 1 base and J gave up 5 bases, with 9 bases separating them. The V gene's germline CDR1 is SGHTS and CDR2 YDEGEE. This CDR3 has 13 residues. PCR employed 60 Vbeta and 13 Jbeta primers. TCRdb's copy holds only in-frame clones and misses some; the assay was immunoSEQ multiplex PCR. The sample contains approximately 140,000 clones, 55% to 70% of which appear only once. This clone was detected only a few times. Antigen specificity is unknown. Study results and caveats: TCR beta V- and J-gene trimming was later associated with a missense DCLRE1C variant. The listing of roughly 160 TCR beta chains classed them as cytomegalovirus-associated.

This chain joins TRBV5-8 and TRBJ1-1; tentative D call: TRBD1 (6 bases). The sequencing input was PBMCs. This clonotype was obtained from an older woman in good health and CMV-seropositive. The CDR3 nucleotides are TGTGCCAGCAGCTTGAAGGGGGTGACTGAAGCTTTCTTT. Its translation is CASSLKGVTEAFF.